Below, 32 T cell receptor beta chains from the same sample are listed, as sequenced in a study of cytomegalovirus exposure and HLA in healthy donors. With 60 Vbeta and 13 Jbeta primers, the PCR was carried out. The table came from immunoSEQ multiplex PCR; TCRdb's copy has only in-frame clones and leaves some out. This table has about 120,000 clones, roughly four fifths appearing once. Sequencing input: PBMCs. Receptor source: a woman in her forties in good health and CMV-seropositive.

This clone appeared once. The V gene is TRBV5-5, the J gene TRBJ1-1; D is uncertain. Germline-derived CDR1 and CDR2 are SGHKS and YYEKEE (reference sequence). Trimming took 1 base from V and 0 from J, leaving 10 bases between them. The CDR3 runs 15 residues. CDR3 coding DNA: TGTGCCAGCAGCTTGATGGGGAGCATGAACACTGAAGCTTTCTTT. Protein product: CASSLMGSMNTEAFF.

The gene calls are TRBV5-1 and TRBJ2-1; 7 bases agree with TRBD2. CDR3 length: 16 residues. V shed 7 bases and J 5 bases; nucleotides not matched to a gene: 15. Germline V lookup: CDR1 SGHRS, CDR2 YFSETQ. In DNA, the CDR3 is TGCGCCAGCTCTAGCGGCCCGGAGGTGGGAAACAATGAGCAGTTCTTC. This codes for CASSSGPEVGNNEQFF. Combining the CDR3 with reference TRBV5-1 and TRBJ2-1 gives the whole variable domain KAGVTQTPRYLIKTRGQQVTLSCSPISGHRSVSWYQQTPGQGLQFLFEYFSETQRNKGNFPGRFSGRQFSNSRSEMNVSTLELGDSALYLCASSSGPEVGNNEQFFGPGTRLTVL.

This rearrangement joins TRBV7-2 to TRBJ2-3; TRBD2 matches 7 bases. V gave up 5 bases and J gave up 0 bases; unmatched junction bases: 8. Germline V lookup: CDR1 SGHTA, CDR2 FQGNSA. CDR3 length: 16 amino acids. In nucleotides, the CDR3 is TGTGCCAGCAGCATCAGACTAGCCTTTAGCACAGATACGCAGTATTTT. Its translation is CASSIRLAFSTDTQYF.

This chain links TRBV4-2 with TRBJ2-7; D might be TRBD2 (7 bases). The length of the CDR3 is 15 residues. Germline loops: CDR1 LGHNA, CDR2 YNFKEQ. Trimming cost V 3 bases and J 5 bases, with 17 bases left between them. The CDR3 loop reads CASSHPTGGQNEQYF. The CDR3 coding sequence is TGTGCCAGCAGCCACCCTACCGGGGGGCAAAACGAGCAGTACTTC.

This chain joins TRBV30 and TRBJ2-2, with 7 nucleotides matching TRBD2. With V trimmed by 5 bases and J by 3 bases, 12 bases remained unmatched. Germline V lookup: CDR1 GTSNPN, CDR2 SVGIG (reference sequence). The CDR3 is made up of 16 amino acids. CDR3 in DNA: TGTGCCTGGGGGAGGGGAGAGTCCTACTACACCGGGGAGCTGTTTTTT. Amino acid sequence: CAWGRGESYYTGELFF.

The CDR3 loop reads CASSVGLFSYEQYF. CDR3 nucleotide sequence: TGTGCCAGCAGTGTCGGACTATTCTCCTACGAGCAGTACTTC. The chain is built from TRBV6-1 and TRBJ2-7; the D gene is possibly TRBD2 (6 bases). The V end lost 4 bases, the J end lost 0 bases, and 10 bases lay between the germline ends. Germline V gene lookup returns CDR1 MNHNS and CDR2 SASEGT. The CDR3 totals 14 residues.

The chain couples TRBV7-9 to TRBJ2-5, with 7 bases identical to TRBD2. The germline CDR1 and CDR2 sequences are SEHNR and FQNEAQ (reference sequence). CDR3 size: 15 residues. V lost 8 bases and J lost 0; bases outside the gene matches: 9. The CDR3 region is CASSPRRGDQETQYF. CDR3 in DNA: TGTGCCAGCTCTCCCAGACGGGGGGACCAAGAGACCCAGTACTTC.

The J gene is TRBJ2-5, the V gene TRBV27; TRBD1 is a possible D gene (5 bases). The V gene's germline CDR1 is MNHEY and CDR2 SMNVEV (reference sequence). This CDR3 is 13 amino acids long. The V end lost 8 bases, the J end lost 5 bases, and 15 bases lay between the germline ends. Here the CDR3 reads CASLDRLRETQYF. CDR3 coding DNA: TGTGCCAGCCTTGACAGACTCCGGGAGACCCAGTACTTC.

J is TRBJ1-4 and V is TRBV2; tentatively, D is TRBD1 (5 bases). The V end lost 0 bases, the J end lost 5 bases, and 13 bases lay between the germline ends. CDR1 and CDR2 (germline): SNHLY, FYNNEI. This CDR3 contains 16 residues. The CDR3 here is CASSEAGQGVNEKLFF. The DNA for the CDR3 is TGTGCCAGCAGTGAAGCAGGGCAGGGCGTAAATGAAAAACTGTTTTTT.

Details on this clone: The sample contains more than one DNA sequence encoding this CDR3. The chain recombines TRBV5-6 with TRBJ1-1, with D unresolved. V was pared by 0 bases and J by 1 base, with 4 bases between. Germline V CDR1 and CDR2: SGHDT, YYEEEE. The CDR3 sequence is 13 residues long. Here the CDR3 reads CASSLGRNTEAFF. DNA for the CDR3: TGTGCCAGCAGCTTGGGTCGGAACACTGAAGCTTTCTTT.

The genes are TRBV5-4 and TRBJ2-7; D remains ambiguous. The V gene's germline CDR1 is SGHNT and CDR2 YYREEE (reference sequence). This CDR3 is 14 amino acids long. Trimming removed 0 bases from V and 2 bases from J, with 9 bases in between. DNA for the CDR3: TGTGCCAGCAGCTTGGGACTGGGTACCTACGAGCAGTACTTC. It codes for CASSLGLGTYEQYF.

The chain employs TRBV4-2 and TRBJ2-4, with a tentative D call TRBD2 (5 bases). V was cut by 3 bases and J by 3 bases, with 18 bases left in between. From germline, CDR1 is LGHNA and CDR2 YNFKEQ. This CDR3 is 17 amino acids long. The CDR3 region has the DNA TGTGCCAGCAGCCAGTTCTTTTCCTACGGGAACAAAAACATTCAGTACTTC. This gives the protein CASSQFFSYGNKNIQYF.

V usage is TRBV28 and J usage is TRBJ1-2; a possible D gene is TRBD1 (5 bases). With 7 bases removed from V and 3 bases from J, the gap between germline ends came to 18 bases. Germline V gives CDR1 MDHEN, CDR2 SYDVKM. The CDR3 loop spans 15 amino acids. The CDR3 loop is CASTPMGGIDYGYTF. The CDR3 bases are TGTGCCAGCACCCCGATGGGGGGAATCGACTATGGCTACACCTTC.

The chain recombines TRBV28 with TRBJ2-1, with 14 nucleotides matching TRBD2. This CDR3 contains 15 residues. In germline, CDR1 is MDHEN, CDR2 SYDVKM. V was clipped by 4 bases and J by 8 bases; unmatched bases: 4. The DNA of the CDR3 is TGTGCCAGCAGTTCCGGGACTAGCGGGAGCGATGAGCAGTTCTTC. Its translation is CASSSGTSGSDEQFF.

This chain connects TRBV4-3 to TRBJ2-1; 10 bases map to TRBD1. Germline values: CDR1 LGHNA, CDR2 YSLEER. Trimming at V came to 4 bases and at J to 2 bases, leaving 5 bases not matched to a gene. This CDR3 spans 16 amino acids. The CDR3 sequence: CASSPPGTGAYNEQFF. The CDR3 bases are TGCGCCAGCAGCCCGCCCGGGACAGGGGCCTACAATGAGCAGTTCTTC.

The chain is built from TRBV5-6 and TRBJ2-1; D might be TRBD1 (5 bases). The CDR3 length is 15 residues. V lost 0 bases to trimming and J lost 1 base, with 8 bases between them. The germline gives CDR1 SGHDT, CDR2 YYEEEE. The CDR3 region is CASSLGGQSYNEQFF. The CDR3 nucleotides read TGTGCCAGCAGCTTGGGGGGCCAATCCTACAATGAGCAGTTCTTC.

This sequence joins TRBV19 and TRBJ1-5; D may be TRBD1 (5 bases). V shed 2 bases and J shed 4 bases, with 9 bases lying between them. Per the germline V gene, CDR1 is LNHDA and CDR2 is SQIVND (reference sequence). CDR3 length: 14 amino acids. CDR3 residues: CASSIPGKNQPQHF. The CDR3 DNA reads TGTGCCAGTAGTATACCAGGGAAGAATCAGCCCCAGCATTTT.

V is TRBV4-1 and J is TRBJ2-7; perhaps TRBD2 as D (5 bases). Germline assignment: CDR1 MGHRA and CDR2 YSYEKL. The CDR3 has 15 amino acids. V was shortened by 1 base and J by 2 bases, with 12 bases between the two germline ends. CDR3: CASSQVEADTYEQYF. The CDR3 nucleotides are TGCGCCAGCAGCCAAGTTGAAGCGGATACCTACGAGCAGTACTTC.

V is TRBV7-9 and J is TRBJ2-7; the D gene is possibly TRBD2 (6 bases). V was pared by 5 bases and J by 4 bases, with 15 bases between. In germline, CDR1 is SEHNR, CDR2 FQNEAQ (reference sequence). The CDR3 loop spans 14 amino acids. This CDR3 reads CASSDAGLPYEQYF. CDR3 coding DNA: TGTGCCAGCAGCGACGCGGGACTCCCGTACGAGCAGTACTTC.

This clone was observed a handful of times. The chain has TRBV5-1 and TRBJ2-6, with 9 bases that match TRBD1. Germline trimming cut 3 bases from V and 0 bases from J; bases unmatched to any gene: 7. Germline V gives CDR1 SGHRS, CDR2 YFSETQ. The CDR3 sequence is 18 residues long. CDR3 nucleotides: TGCGCCAGCAGCTCGGGACAGGGCGACACCTCTGGGGCCAACGTCCTGACTTTC. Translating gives CASSSGQGDTSGANVLTF.

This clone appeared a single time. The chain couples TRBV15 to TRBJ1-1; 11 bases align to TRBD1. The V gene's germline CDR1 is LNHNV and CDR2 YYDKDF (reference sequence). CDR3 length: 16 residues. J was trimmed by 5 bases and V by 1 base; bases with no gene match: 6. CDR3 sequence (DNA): TGTGCCACCAGCAGAGCCTCCGGGACAGGGGGGACTGAAGCTTTCTTT. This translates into CATSRASGTGGTEAFF. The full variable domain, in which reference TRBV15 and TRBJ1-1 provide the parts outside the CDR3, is DAMVIQNPRYQVTQFGKPVTLSCSQTLNHNVMYWYQQKSSQAPKLLFHYYDKDFNNEADTPDNFQSRRPNTSFCFLDIRSPGLGDTAMYLCATSRASGTGGTEAFFGQGTRLTVV.

CDR3: CASSPTGIGGPGEQYF. The CDR3 region has the DNA TGTGCCAGCAGCCCGACTGGGATAGGGGGCCCCGGGGAGCAGTACTTC. The chain employs TRBV13 and TRBJ2-7, with 7 bases that match TRBD1. With 5 bases clipped from V and 7 bases from J, the junction kept 17 bases outside the gene matches. This CDR3 is built from 16 residues. Germline CDR1 is PRHDT and CDR2 is FYEKMQ (reference sequence).

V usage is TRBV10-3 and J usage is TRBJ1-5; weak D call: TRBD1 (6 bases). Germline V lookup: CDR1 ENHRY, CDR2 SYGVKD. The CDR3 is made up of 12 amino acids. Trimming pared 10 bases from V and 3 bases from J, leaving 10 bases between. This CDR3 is CATGDTNQPQHF. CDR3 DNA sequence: TGTGCCACCGGGGACACCAATCAGCCCCAGCATTTT.

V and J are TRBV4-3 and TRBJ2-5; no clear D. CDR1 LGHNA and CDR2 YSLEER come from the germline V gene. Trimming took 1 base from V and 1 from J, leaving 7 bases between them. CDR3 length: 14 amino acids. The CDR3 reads CASSQVLGQETQYF. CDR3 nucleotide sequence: TGCGCCAGCAGCCAAGTACTTGGCCAAGAGACCCAGTACTTC.

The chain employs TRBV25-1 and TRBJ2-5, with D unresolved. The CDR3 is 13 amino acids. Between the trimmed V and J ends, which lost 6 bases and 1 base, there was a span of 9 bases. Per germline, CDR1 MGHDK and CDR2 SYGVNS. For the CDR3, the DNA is TGTGCCAGCAGGAGACACAGCCAAGAGACCCAGTACTTC. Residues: CASRRHSQETQYF.

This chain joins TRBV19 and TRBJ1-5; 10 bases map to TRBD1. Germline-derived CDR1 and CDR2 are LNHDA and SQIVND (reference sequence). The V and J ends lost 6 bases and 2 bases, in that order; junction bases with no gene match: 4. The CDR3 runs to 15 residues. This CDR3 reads CASRTGGEGNQPQHF. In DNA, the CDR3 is TGTGCCAGTAGGACAGGGGGCGAAGGCAATCAGCCCCAGCATTTT. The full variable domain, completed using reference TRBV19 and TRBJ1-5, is DGGITQSPKYLFRKEGQNVTLSCEQNLNHDAMYWYRQDPGQGLRLIYYSQIVNDFQKGDIAEGYSVSREKKESFPLTVTSAQKNPTAFYLCASRTGGEGNQPQHFGDGTRLSIL.

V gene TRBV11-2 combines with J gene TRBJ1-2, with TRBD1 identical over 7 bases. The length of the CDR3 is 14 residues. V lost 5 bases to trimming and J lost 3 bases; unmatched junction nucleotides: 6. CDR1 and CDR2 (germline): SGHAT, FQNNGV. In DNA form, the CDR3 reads TGTGCCAGCAGCCCCCACAGGGGTGACTATGGCTACACCTTC. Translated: CASSPHRGDYGYTF.

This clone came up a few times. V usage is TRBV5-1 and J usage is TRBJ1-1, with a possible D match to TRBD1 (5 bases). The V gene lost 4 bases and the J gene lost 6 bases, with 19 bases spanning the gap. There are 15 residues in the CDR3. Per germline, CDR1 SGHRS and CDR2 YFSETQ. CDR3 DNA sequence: TGCGCCAGCAGCAGAAACAGTGTCGGGGGACCTGAAGCTTTCTTT. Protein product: CASSRNSVGGPEAFF.

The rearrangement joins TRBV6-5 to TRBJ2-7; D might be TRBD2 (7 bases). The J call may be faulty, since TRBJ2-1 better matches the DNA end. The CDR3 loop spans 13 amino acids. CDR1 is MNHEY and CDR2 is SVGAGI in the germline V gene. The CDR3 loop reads CASSYSRGGEQFF. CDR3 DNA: TGTGCCAGCAGTTACTCGAGGGGGGGTGAGCAGTTCTTC.

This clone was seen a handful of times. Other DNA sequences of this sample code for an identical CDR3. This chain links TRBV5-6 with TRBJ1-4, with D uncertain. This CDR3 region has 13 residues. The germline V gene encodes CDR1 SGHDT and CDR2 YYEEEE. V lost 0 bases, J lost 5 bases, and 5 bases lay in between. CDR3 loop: CASSLVGNEKLFF. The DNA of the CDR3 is TGTGCCAGCAGCTTGGTGGGCAATGAAAAACTGTTTTTT. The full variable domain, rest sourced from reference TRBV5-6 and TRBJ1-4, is DAGVTQSPTHLIKTRGQQVTLRCSPKSGHDTVSWYQQALGQGPQFIFQYYEEEERQRGNFPDRFSGHQFPNYSSELNVNALLLGDSALYLCASSLVGNEKLFFGSGTQLSVL.

CDR3 loop: CASSVGRTGGTGELFF. CDR3 nucleotide sequence: TGTGCCAGCAGCGTAGGAAGGACAGGGGGCACCGGGGAGCTGTTTTTT. This chain links TRBV9 with TRBJ2-2; 10 bases match TRBD1. From germline, CDR1 is SGDLS and CDR2 YYNGEE. There are 16 residues in the CDR3. With V trimmed by 0 bases and J by 4 bases, 3 bases remained unmatched.

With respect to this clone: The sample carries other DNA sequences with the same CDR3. The CDR3 DNA reads TGTGCCAGCAGTTACTCGGGAGGGGCTTCCTACGAGCAGTACTTC. This gives the protein CASSYSGGASYEQYF. The chain is built from TRBV6-5 and TRBJ2-7; 7 bases fit TRBD2. After removal of 0 bases from V and 1 base from J, the junction contained 3 bases not matched to a gene. This CDR3 is built from 15 residues. From germline, CDR1 is MNHEY and CDR2 SVGAGI.